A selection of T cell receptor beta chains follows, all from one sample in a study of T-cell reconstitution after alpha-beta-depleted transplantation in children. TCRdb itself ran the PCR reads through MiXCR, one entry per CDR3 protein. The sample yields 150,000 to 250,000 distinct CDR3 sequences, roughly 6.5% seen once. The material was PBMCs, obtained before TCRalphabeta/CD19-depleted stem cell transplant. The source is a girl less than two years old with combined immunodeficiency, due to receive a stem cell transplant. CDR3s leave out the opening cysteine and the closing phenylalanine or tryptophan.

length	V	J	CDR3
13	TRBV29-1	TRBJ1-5	SVAPGQDSNQPQH
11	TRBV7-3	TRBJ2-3	ASSLGAADTQY
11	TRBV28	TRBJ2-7	ASSGGSSYEQY
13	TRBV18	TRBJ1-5	ASSPSPTMGQPQH
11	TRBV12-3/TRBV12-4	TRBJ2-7	ASSDGTAYEQY
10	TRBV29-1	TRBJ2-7	SVLSRLYEQY
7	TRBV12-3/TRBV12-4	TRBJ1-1	ASGYEAF
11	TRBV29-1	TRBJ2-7	SVEGTGYYEQY
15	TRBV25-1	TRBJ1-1	ASSESNQTGENTEAF
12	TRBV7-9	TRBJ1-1	ASSLPGPNTEAF
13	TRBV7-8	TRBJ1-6	ASSLRDRNNSPLH
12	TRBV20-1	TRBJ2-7	SARDRVGSYEQY
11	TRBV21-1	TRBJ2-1	ASSKAGANEQF
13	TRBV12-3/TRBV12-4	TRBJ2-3	ASTVIRGSTDTQY
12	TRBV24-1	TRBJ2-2	ATSPALVPGELF
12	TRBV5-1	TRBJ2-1	ASSIGQGDNEQF
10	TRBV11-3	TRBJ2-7	ASSGQGDEQY
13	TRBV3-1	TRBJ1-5	ASSEGRALNQPQH
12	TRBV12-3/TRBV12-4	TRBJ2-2	ASSLSGNTGELF
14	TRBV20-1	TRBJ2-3	SARDVRESGTDTQY
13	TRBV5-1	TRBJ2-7	ASSLARNTGGEQY
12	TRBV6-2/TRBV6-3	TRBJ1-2	ASSYSTRGYGYT
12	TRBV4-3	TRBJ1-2	ASSLGQALGGYT
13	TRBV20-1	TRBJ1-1	SASKNRGRNTEAF
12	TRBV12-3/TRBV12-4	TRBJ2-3	ASSVDRGTDTQY
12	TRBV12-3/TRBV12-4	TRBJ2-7	ASSRVGQTYEQY
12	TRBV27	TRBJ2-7	ASSFVGGAYEQY
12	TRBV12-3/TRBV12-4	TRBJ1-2	ASSQRTGTYGYT
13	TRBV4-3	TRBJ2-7	ASSQETGTAYEQY
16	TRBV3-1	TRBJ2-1	ASSQDRGTRSAYNEQF
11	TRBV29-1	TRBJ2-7	SVRTGGVYEQY